The 29 T cell receptor beta chains reported below all come from one sample, sequenced in a study of response to subunit inactivated influenza vaccine. TCRdb fed the RT-PCR reads into MiXCR, producing one record per CDR3 protein. The sample contains 160,000 or so distinct CDR3 sequences, about a tenth of which appear only once. Sequencing used non-naive T cells sorted from PBMCs, obtained 40 to 50 days after vaccination. These receptors came from a man aged 45-65 years who received an inactivated influenza vaccine.

The rearrangement links TRBV4-3 to TRBJ2-7, with 7 bases that match TRBD1. The CDR3 contains 14 residues. V lost 4 bases to trimming and J lost 2 bases; unmatched junction nucleotides: 5. Germline CDR1 is LGHNA and CDR2 is YSLEER. The CDR3 region has the DNA TGCGCCAGCAGCCGGGCACAGGGGACCTACGAGCAGTACTTC. Translation: CASSRAQGTYEQYF.

Concerning this clonotype itself: A junction end diverges from the germline sequence, so it may reflect a read error. The chain is built from TRBV12-3 or TRBV12-4 and TRBJ1-4; D might be TRBD1 (5 bases). This CDR3 comprises 12 residues. CDR3: CACRDANEKLFF. CDR3 DNA sequence: TGTGCCTGCAGGGATGCTAATGAAAAACTGTTTTTT.

This clonotype was counted between two and nine times. The V call is TRBV5-4, the J call TRBJ1-6; TRBD1 matches 8 bases. This CDR3 contains 16 residues. V was clipped by 4 bases and J by 4 bases; unmatched bases: 7. CDR1 is SGHNT, CDR2 YYREEE, per germline (reference sequence). The CDR3 region is CASSIRTGRYNSPLHF. CDR3 in DNA: TGTGCCAGCAGCATTAGGACAGGGAGATATAATTCACCCCTCCACTTT.

This clonotype occurred a few times. CDR3 nucleotide sequence: TGTGCCAGCAGTTTACTCGCGACCTACAATGAGCAGTTCTTC. As protein: CASSLLATYNEQFF. The V call is TRBV28, the J call TRBJ2-1; D is uncertain. This CDR3 comprises 14 residues. The V gene's germline CDR1 is MDHEN and CDR2 SYDVKM. V shed 2 bases and J shed 2 bases, with 7 bases lying between them.

There are a few counts of this clonotype. The chain recombines TRBV18 with TRBJ1-4; no definite D call. The CDR3 has 15 amino acids. V dropped 3 bases and J dropped 8 bases, with 16 bases sitting between them. The germline V gene has CDR1 KGHSH and CDR2 LQKENI. The CDR3 DNA reads as TGTGCCAGCTCACCCTCGGCCGAAGCCAGGGAAAAACTGTTTTTT. This sequence encodes CASSPSAEAREKLFF.

The chain recombines TRBV6-5 with TRBJ2-7, with D possibly being TRBD1 or TRBD2 (5 bases each). V was clipped by 2 bases and J by 1 base, with 6 bases between them. The CDR3 sequence is 13 residues long. Germline V gene sequence: CDR1 MNHEY, CDR2 SVGAGI. CDR3 coding DNA: TGTGCCAGCAGTTACGGGGGATCCTACGAGCAGTACTTC. This gives the protein CASSYGGSYEQYF.

A few counts support this clonotype. The chain has TRBV6-1 and TRBJ1-1, with D possibly being TRBD1 (6 bases). The CDR3 extends over 13 amino acids. Germline-derived CDR1 and CDR2 are MNHNS and SASEGT. The V and J ends lost 8 bases and 6 bases respectively, with 16 bases between them. Here the CDR3 DNA reads TGTGCCAGCGGAGGGAGGGGGGACTCTGAAGCTTTCTTT. Translated: CASGGRGDSEAFF.

The V call is TRBV20-1, the J call TRBJ2-5, with 7 bases lining up with TRBD1. The J segment lost 5 bases and the V segment lost 5 bases, leaving 11 bases of the junction unmatched. There are 14 residues in the CDR3. Germline V gene data show CDR1 as DFQATT and CDR2 as SNEGSKA (reference sequence). The CDR3 DNA reads as TGCAGTGCTTCAACAAACAGGGGACCGGAGACCCAGTACTTC. Translated, it gives CSASTNRGPETQYF.

This clonotype was detected many times. The genes are TRBV9 and TRBJ2-7; tentative D call: TRBD2 (5 bases). Germline V gene data show CDR1 as SGDLS and CDR2 as YYNGEE. The CDR3 sequence is 15 residues long. V lost 0 bases and J 3 bases, leaving 13 bases between the germline ends. The CDR3 DNA follows: TGTGCCAGCAGCGTAGACGGGAACTCCTACTACGAGCAGTACTTC. Protein product: CASSVDGNSYYEQYF.

The genes are TRBV15 and TRBJ1-4, with 8 bases matching TRBD1. Germline values: CDR1 LNHNV, CDR2 YYDKDF (reference sequence). Germline trimming cut 5 bases from V and 8 bases from J; bases unmatched to any gene: 10. The CDR3 is made up of 15 amino acids. DNA for the CDR3: TGTGCCACCAGCGCCCGGACAGGGAAGGGAGAAAAACTGTTTTTT. Encoded protein: CATSARTGKGEKLFF.

This clonotype was recorded at least ten times. The chain has TRBV5-6 and TRBJ2-1, with D hard to call. Per germline, CDR1 SGHDT and CDR2 YYEEEE. There are 13 residues in the CDR3. With 0 bases removed from V and 10 bases from J, the gap between germline ends came to 11 bases. CDR3: CASSLALAREQFF. In nucleotides, the CDR3 is TGTGCCAGCAGCTTGGCCCTGGCACGGGAGCAGTTCTTC.

This chain joins TRBV29-1 and TRBJ2-6; D uncertain. The CDR3 spans 15 residues. Germline CDR1 and CDR2: SQVTM and ANQGSEA. V was trimmed by 1 base and J by 0 bases, leaving 7 bases between them. The CDR3 protein is CSVEVPDSGANVLTF. The CDR3 coding sequence is TGCAGCGTTGAAGTACCCGACTCTGGGGCCAACGTCCTGACTTTC.

This chain joins TRBV28 and TRBJ2-3, with D perhaps TRBD1 or TRBD2 (6 bases each). Germline CDR1 MDHEN, CDR2 SYDVKM. This CDR3 contains 14 residues. Trimming removed 8 bases at V and 4 bases at J, with 16 bases between. CDR3 DNA sequence: TGTGCCAGCTCTAGGGGGGAGCGGGCAGATACGCAGTATTTT. This encodes CASSRGERADTQYF.

This clonotype was observed at least ten times. J is TRBJ2-3 and V is TRBV11-2; D may correspond to TRBD1 or TRBD2 (5 bases each). The V end was cut by 5 bases, the J end by 2 bases, with 26 bases between. Germline assignment: CDR1 SGHAT and CDR2 FQNNGV. The CDR3 consists of 19 residues. The CDR3 bases are TGTGCCAGCAGCGCCGGGACGGCCCCCGGGACCTTATTCACAGATACGCAGTATTTT. Protein product: CASSAGTAPGTLFTDTQYF.

CDR3 protein: CASNRGGFAQYF. The CDR3 DNA reads as TGTGCCAGCAATCGAGGGGGTTTCGCCCAGTACTTC. This chain links TRBV12-3 or TRBV12-4 with TRBJ2-5, with D maybe TRBD1 (6 bases). This CDR3 spans 12 amino acids. Trimming stripped 7 bases from V and 9 bases from J, with 15 bases between.

The chain uses TRBV29-1 and TRBJ2-3; D gene unclear. This CDR3 spans 10 amino acids. Germline V gene lookup returns CDR1 SQVTM and CDR2 ANQGSEA. V was shortened by 4 bases and J by 5 bases, with 4 bases between the two germline ends. CDR3 nucleotide sequence: TGCAGCGTTGGGATAGATACGCAGTATTTT. Translated: CSVGIDTQYF.

This clonotype came up many times. The chain has TRBV5-1 and TRBJ1-4; maybe TRBD1 (5 bases). Per germline, CDR1 SGHRS and CDR2 YFSETQ. The CDR3 loop spans 16 amino acids. The V and J ends lost 0 bases and 5 bases respectively, with 14 bases between them. The CDR3 bases are TGCGCCAGCAGCTTGGCGGGGACCGTTAGGAATGAAAAACTGTTTTTT. It translates to CASSLAGTVRNEKLFF.

V gene TRBV20-1 combines with J gene TRBJ2-1; 14 nucleotides line up with TRBD2. The V segment lost 3 bases and the J segment 7 bases; nucleotides outside the gene matches: 5. Germline CDR1 and CDR2: DFQATT and SNEGSKA (reference sequence). The CDR3 covers 15 residues. The CDR3 coding sequence is TGCAGTGCTAGGGGCAGGACTAGCGGGAGGAATGAGCAGTTCTTC. The encoded protein is CSARGRTSGRNEQFF.

This clonotype was seen a few times. The chain uses TRBV20-1 and TRBJ2-5, with D perhaps given as TRBD1 or TRBD2 (5 bases each). The germline V and J ends were trimmed by 2 bases and 4 bases, with 14 bases remaining between them. The CDR3 is 14 amino acids. The germline gives CDR1 DFQATT, CDR2 SNEGSKA (reference sequence). In DNA form, the CDR3 reads TGCAGTGCTAGACCCGGGACGAGAGGAGAGACCCAGTACTTC. This sequence encodes CSARPGTRGETQYF.

As regards this clonotype: A much larger clone sits a single nucleotide away, making a read error possible. The chain links TRBV12-3 or TRBV12-4 to TRBJ2-1; no definite D call. The CDR3 covers 15 residues. CDR3 protein: CGSNIRSSSYNEQFF. CDR3 DNA: TGTGGCAGCAATATACGGTCTAGCTCCTACAATGAGCAGTTCTTC.

This clonotype was recorded at least ten times. The rearrangement joins TRBV4-3 to TRBJ1-1; the D is unclear. The CDR3 runs 13 residues. Trimming removed 0 bases from V and 4 bases from J, with 6 bases in between. CDR1 LGHNA and CDR2 YSLEER come from the germline V gene. DNA of the CDR3: TGCGCCAGCAGCCAAGAAGAATCCACTGAAGCTTTCTTT. Protein: CASSQEESTEAFF.

This clonotype has only a few counts. The V gene is TRBV5-6, the J gene TRBJ2-1; tentative D call: TRBD2 (5 bases). The V end was cut by 5 bases, the J end by 5 bases, with 17 bases between. CDR1 is SGHDT, CDR2 YYEEEE, per germline. This CDR3 contains 15 residues. CDR3 coding DNA: TGTGCCAGCAGTCGGGTGGCTAGCATCCACAATGAGCAGTTCTTC. Protein product: CASSRVASIHNEQFF.

The V and J genes are TRBV5-1 and TRBJ2-5, with D perhaps TRBD1 (7 bases). CDR3 length equals 14 residues. The germline CDR1 and CDR2 sequences are SGHRS and YFSETQ. Between the trimmed V and J ends, which lost 8 bases and 2 bases, there was a span of 16 bases. DNA of the CDR3: TGCGCCAGGAGCGGAGGGACAGAGCAAGAGACCCAGTACTTC. Amino acid sequence: CARSGGTEQETQYF.

This clonotype came up many times. J is TRBJ2-1 and V is TRBV5-1; 9 bases fit TRBD1. Germline values: CDR1 SGHRS, CDR2 YFSETQ. V was clipped by 5 bases and J by 4 bases; unmatched bases: 7. The CDR3 is 15 amino acids. In nucleotides, the CDR3 is TGCGCCAGCAGTCTCGGACAGGGGACTTACAATGAGCAGTTCTTC. Encoded protein: CASSLGQGTYNEQFF.

The chain links TRBV28 to TRBJ2-7, with TRBD2 matching over 8 bases. Trimming removed 5 bases from V and 3 bases from J; junction bases left unmatched: 15. Germline V CDR1 and CDR2: MDHEN, SYDVKM. The CDR3 is 17 amino acids. The CDR3 DNA is TGTGCCAGCAGTCCGGGGGGGGCTAGCGGGCGCTACTACGAGCAGTACTTC. Its protein is CASSPGGASGRYYEQYF. Filled out from reference TRBV28 and TRBJ2-7, the complete variable domain reads DVKVTQSSRYLVKRTGEKVFLECVQDMDHENMFWYRQDPGLGLRLIYFSYDVKMKEKGDIPEGYSVSREKKERFSLILESASTNQTSMYLCASSPGGASGRYYEQYFGPGTRLTVT.

The chain employs TRBV7-8 and TRBJ2-2, with D perhaps TRBD2 (6 bases). This CDR3 has 15 amino acids. CDR1 and CDR2 (germline): SGHVS, FQNEAQ. V dropped 5 bases and J dropped 3 bases, with 13 bases sitting between them. The DNA of the CDR3 is TGTGCCAGCAGCATCACTGGGGAGGACACCGGGGAGCTGTTTTTT. Encoded protein: CASSITGEDTGELFF.

This clonotype came up many times. The chain uses TRBV5-1 and TRBJ2-1; D remains ambiguous. This CDR3 comprises 16 residues. The germline gives CDR1 SGHRS, CDR2 YFSETQ. The V end was cut by 4 bases, the J end by 2 bases, with 16 bases between. CDR3 residues: CASSREVAQTYNEQFF. CDR3 nucleotide sequence: TGCGCCAGCAGCCGTGAGGTAGCCCAGACCTACAATGAGCAGTTCTTC.

The rearrangement uses TRBV28 and TRBJ1-5; maybe TRBD1 (6 bases). This CDR3 is 13 amino acids long. CDR1 is MDHEN, CDR2 SYDVKM, per germline. The V end was cut by 6 bases, the J end by 6 bases, with 12 bases between. The CDR3 DNA reads TGTGCCAGCAGATCAGGGGAGCGTCAGCCCCAGCATTTT. Amino acids: CASRSGERQPQHF.

This clonotype showed up just a few times. A read error may produce the germline difference seen at one junction end. The V call is TRBV7-9, the J call TRBJ1-3; unclear D gene. CDR3 length equals 14 residues. The germline V gene has CDR1 SEHNR and CDR2 FQNEAQ (reference sequence). The CDR3 nucleotides are TGTGCCAGCAGCTTTAGTACCTCTGGAAACACCACATATTTT. Its protein is CASSFSTSGNTTYF.